The T cell receptor beta chain under discussion was sequenced for a study of blood T cells in healthy people across ages. A second about 7 to 12 cycle PCR used barcoded and J-beta primers. Each cDNA molecule carried a tag from a template-switch adaptor that contained 12 random nucleotides. Via MiXCR, TCRdb re-called the 5' RACE reads, giving one row per CDR3 protein. This table holds around 870,000 distinct CDR3 sequences, 25% to 30% found once. In regard to this clonotype: What it recognizes is unknown. This may be a read error, as it is one base from a much larger clone.

Each sample gave at least 6.5 million isolated PBMCs. Germline V lookup: CDR1 LGHDT, CDR2 YNNKEL (reference sequence). The V end lost 1 base, the J end lost 11 bases, and 15 bases lay between the germline ends. The CDR3 is made up of 13 amino acids. Findings and caveats of the study: The recorded TCR beta diversity per million T cells decreased in a roughly linear manner with age. It was found that TCR beta diversity correlated strongly with the percentage of naive T cells.

The TCR originated in a woman over 75 in good health. This chain links TRBV3-1 with TRBJ2-7; weak D call: TRBD2 (7 bases). Source material: blood. CDR3 sequence reads: CASSQAGRGPEYF. CDR3 nucleotide sequence: TGTGCCAGCAGCCAAGCAGGGCGGGGGCCGGAGTACTTC.